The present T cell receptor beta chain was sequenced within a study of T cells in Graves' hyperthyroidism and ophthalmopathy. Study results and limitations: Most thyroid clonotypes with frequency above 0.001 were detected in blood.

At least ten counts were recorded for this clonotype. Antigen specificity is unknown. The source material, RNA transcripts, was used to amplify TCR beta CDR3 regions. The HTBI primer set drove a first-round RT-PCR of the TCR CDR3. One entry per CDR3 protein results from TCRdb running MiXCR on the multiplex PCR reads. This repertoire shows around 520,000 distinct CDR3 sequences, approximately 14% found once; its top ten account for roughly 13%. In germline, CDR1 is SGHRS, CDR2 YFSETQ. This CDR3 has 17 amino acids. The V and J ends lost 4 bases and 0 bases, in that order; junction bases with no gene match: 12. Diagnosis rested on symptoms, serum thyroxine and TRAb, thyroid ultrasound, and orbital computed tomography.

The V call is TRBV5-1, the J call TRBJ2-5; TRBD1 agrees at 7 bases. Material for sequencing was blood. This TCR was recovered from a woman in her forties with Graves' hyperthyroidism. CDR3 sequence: CASSLGLLQGYQETQYF. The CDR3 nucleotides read TGCGCCAGCAGCCTTGGCCTTTTACAGGGGTACCAAGAGACCCAGTACTTC.